The rows below give T cell receptor beta chains drawn from one sample of a study of a mutant IDH1 vaccine in newly diagnosed glioma. Using immunoSEQ multiplex PCR, the repertoire was profiled, and TCRdb retains in-frame clones only, with some absent. The sample includes about 68,000 clones, about four fifths of them seen just once. Sequencing was performed on PBMCs, taken from a glioma patient treated with radiotherapy, temozolomide or both. The receptor source for this set is a man aged 45-65 years with glioma. The CDR3 runs from the conserved cysteine through the conserved F or W. Fields, in order: J gene, V gene, clone size, D gene, CDR3 DNA, CDR3 protein. The D gene is left open where the match is weak. Not all rows give a size; the values are once, few, many and, for expanded clones, a class.

j_gene: TRBJ2-7; v_gene: TRBV15; abundance: NA; d_gene: NA; CDR3nt: TGTGCCACCAGCAGAGATCCCGGTGGAGAGCAGTACTTC; CDR3aa: CATSRDPGGEQYF
j_gene: TRBJ1-2; v_gene: TRBV5-6; abundance: few; d_gene: NA; CDR3nt: TGTGCCAGCAGCTTGAACGATGGCTACACCTTC; CDR3aa: CASSLNDGYTF
j_gene: TRBJ1-2; v_gene: TRBV6-5; abundance: NA; d_gene: NA; CDR3nt: TGTGCCAGCAGCCAGGGTGACCATGGCTACACCTTC; CDR3aa: CASSQGDHGYTF
j_gene: TRBJ2-5; v_gene: TRBV14; abundance: NA; d_gene: TRBD2; CDR3nt: TGTGCCAGCAGTCGCCTAAGCGGGGATGAGACCCAGTACTTC; CDR3aa: CASSRLSGDETQYF
j_gene: TRBJ1-1; v_gene: TRBV21-1; abundance: NA; d_gene: NA; CDR3nt: TGTGCCAGCAGCAAAGCGCCCGCTACAAGACAAGCCCCGAACACTGAAGCTTTCTTT; CDR3aa: CASSKAPATRQAPNTEAFF
j_gene: TRBJ2-7; v_gene: TRBV27; abundance: NA; d_gene: TRBD1; CDR3nt: TGTGCCAGCAGTACCCCGGGACAGGGGTACGAGCAGTACTTC; CDR3aa: CASSTPGQGYEQYF
j_gene: TRBJ2-5; v_gene: TRBV5-6; abundance: NA; d_gene: TRBD2; CDR3nt: TGTGCCAGCAGCCGGGACTATGGGGAGACCCAGTACTTC; CDR3aa: CASSRDYGETQYF
j_gene: TRBJ1-5; v_gene: TRBV19; abundance: few; d_gene: NA; CDR3nt: TGTGCCAGTACCACGGGGAGGGTAAATCAGCCCCAGCATTTT; CDR3aa: CASTTGRVNQPQHF
j_gene: TRBJ1-1; v_gene: TRBV5-1; abundance: few; d_gene: NA; CDR3nt: TGCGCCAGCAGCTTGGAGGGGCACACTGAAGCTTTCTTT; CDR3aa: CASSLEGHTEAFF
j_gene: TRBJ1-2; v_gene: TRBV6-5; abundance: NA; d_gene: TRBD1; CDR3nt: TGTGCCAGCAGATACCCCGGGACAGGTCGGGGAGGCTACACCTTC; CDR3aa: CASRYPGTGRGGYTF
j_gene: TRBJ2-5; v_gene: TRBV20-1; abundance: NA; d_gene: NA; CDR3nt: TGCAGTGGCCTATCTAAAGAGACCCAGTACTTC; CDR3aa: CSGLSKETQYF
j_gene: TRBJ2-7; v_gene: TRBV5-1; abundance: NA; d_gene: TRBD2; CDR3nt: TGCGCCAGCAGCTTTCTGAGCGGGGGCACCTACGAGCAGTACTTC; CDR3aa: CASSFLSGGTYEQYF
j_gene: TRBJ2-6; v_gene: TRBV5-6; abundance: NA; d_gene: NA; CDR3nt: TGTGCCAGCAGGTTCTCTGGGGCCAACGTCCTGACTTTC; CDR3aa: CASRFSGANVLTF
j_gene: TRBJ2-7; v_gene: TRBV5-1; abundance: NA; d_gene: TRBD2; CDR3nt: TGCGCCAGCAGCTTGGGGGGGGATCTAGCGGGAAAGCAGTACTTC; CDR3aa: CASSLGGDLAGKQYF
j_gene: TRBJ1-5; v_gene: TRBV28; abundance: NA; d_gene: NA; CDR3nt: TGTGCCATCGGGGCCAGCAATCAGCCCCAGCATTTT; CDR3aa: CAIGASNQPQHF